This T cell receptor (beta chain) was identified in a study of blood T cells in healthy people across ages. Every sample gave at least 5.5 micrograms of total RNA when it was extracted. This clonotype was seen more than once but under ten times. Through a sample-barcoded 5' primer and a J-beta primer mix, a second PCR was run for roughly 7 to 11 cycles. TCRdb reprocessed the 5' RACE reads with MiXCR, giving one entry per CDR3 protein. The data show around 800,000 distinct CDR3 sequences, around 24% seen once. These data are also associated with another study on T cells of mothers and their children. That report adds: The study recruited three healthy Caucasian mothers and their six children as donors. Sequencing returned over 10 million TCR beta CDR3 reads per mother and about 2.9 million per child.

This sequence was found in a boy under 18 in good health. Sequencing used blood.

CDR3 sequence (DNA): TGTGCCAGCAGCCAAGTTCCGGGACAGAAGTACTTC. It translates to CASSQVPGQKYF. The genes are TRBV3-1 and TRBJ2-7; TRBD1 aligns across 7 bases. Germline-derived CDR1 and CDR2 are LGHDT and YNNKEL (reference sequence). The CDR3 loop spans 12 amino acids. J was trimmed by 11 bases and V by 1 base; bases with no gene match: 5.